This T cell receptor (beta chain) was identified in a study of shared clonotypes between healthy human individuals. Overall study: Three plates each covered CD4 naive and memory; CD8 naive two, CD8 memory one.

None of the donors, who were healthy HIV-negative adults, had recently had acute infections or vaccinations. As for this clone: Its specificity is unknown.

The CDR3 consists of 16 residues. Germline V gives CDR1 SGHRS, CDR2 YFSETQ. With V trimmed by 2 bases and J by 5 bases, 6 bases remained unmatched. Method: immunoSEQ multiplex PCR; TCRdb's copy keeps in-frame clones and lacks some. The sample yields 1,500,000 or so clones, approximately 98.5% seen once. General study points: The study's rarefaction showed incomplete sorted-subset sequencing despite large depth. A generally larger estimated richness was seen in naive subsets than in memory subsets.

Sequenced material: naive CD4+ T cells sorted from blood. The sample's subset: CD45RA+ positively selected. V gene TRBV5-1 combines with J gene TRBJ2-1, with 11 bases aligning to TRBD2. The source is a man aged 25-40 years in good health. The chain's CDR3 is CASSLVSGLADNEQFF. DNA of the CDR3: TGCGCCAGCAGCTTAGTCTCGGGACTAGCGGACAATGAGCAGTTCTTC.